One sample yielded the 10 T cell receptor beta chains listed below, sequenced in a study of T cells in Graves' hyperthyroidism and ophthalmopathy. The TCR beta CDR3 regions underwent amplification using RNA transcripts as the source. During a first-round RT-PCR of the TCR CDR3, the HTBI primer set was used. From the multiplex PCR reads, TCRdb called clonotypes with MiXCR, one entry per CDR3 protein. The table lists around 300,000 distinct CDR3 sequences, about 14% of them singletons, with around 24% in the top ten. The sequenced sample was blood. All receptors derive from a woman aged 25 to 39 with Graves' hyperthyroidism.

This clonotype has a count of ten or more. This chain connects TRBV6-1 to TRBJ1-5, with a weak D call TRBD1 (6 bases). The CDR3 is 13 amino acids. V lost 9 bases to trimming and J lost 7 bases, with 16 bases between them. Germline V gives CDR1 MNHNS, CDR2 SASEGT. The CDR3 bases are TGTGCCAGTTCAGGGGCGCCGCGGCAGCCCCAGCATTTT. Protein: CASSGAPRQPQHF.

This chain links TRBV2 with TRBJ2-2, with 9 bases that match TRBD2. With 6 bases clipped from V and 6 bases from J, the junction kept 14 bases outside the gene matches. Germline V lookup: CDR1 SNHLY, CDR2 FYNNEI. This CDR3 comprises 17 residues. The CDR3 nucleotides read TGTGCCAGCAGAAAGTTAGCGGGGGACTTAGTAGCCGGGGAGCTGTTTTTT. Translating gives CASRKLAGDLVAGELFF.

This clonotype occurred many times. The chain employs TRBV20-1 and TRBJ2-7; D not resolved. The germline V gene encodes CDR1 DFQATT and CDR2 SNEGSKA (reference sequence). The CDR3 runs 13 residues. V lost 0 bases and J 3 bases, leaving 9 bases between the germline ends. In nucleotides, the CDR3 is TGCAGTGCTAGAGAAAGGCCCAACTACGAGCAGTACTTC. The encoded protein is CSARERPNYEQYF.

This clonotype occurred once. This clone may be a read error of a much larger clone one base away. V is TRBV10-3 and J is TRBJ2-2; D gene ambiguous. The CDR3 totals 12 residues. Germline V CDR1 and CDR2: ENHRY, SYGVKD. This CDR3 reads CATSVGTGELFF. The CDR3 DNA sequence: TGTGCCACCAGTGTTGGCACCGGGGAGCTGTTTTTT.

This clonotype was seen a few times. The genes are TRBV27 and TRBJ2-2, with D unresolved. The germline V gene has CDR1 MNHEY and CDR2 SMNVEV (reference sequence). Trimming pared 0 bases from V and 6 bases from J, leaving 14 bases between. The CDR3 is 16 amino acids. The DNA for the CDR3 is TGTGCCAGCAGTTTATCAATAGGACCCGCACCCGGGGAGCTGTTTTTT. It specifies CASSLSIGPAPGELFF.

Ten or more counts support this clonotype. The chain links TRBV27 to TRBJ2-1; 14 bases match TRBD2. V shed 5 bases, J shed 7 bases, and the junction held 7 bases outside the gene matches. The CDR3 runs 16 residues. CDR1 is MNHEY and CDR2 is SMNVEV in the germline V gene (reference sequence). CDR3 sequence: CASSRGTSGSWNEQFF. The CDR3 DNA is TGTGCCAGCAGTAGGGGGACTAGCGGGAGTTGGAATGAGCAGTTCTTC.

The V gene is TRBV19, the J gene TRBJ2-6, with TRBD1 matching 10 bases. The trim removed 7 bases at V and 4 bases at J, leaving 16 bases unmatched. The CDR3 has 19 residues. Per the germline V gene, CDR1 is LNHDA and CDR2 is SQIVND (reference sequence). In DNA, the CDR3 is TGTGCCAGTACCCCTCCCCCGGGACAGGGGTCGCAGGGGGCCAACGTCCTGACTTTC. It is translated as CASTPPPGQGSQGANVLTF.

At least ten counts were recorded for this clonotype. The chain recombines TRBV12-3 or TRBV12-4 with TRBJ2-7; unclear D gene. This CDR3 has 12 amino acids. The V gene lost 3 bases and the J gene lost 6 bases, with 9 bases spanning the gap. The CDR3 bases are TGTGCCAGCAGTTTTAGCCCTCTCGAGCAGTACTTC. As protein: CASSFSPLEQYF.

This clonotype was seen ten or more times. This rearrangement joins TRBV20-1 to TRBJ2-2; 8 bases align to TRBD2. The CDR3 has 14 residues. J was trimmed by 4 bases and V by 6 bases; bases with no gene match: 7. Per germline, CDR1 DFQATT and CDR2 SNEGSKA (reference sequence). CDR3 nucleotides: TGCAGTGCCGAAGCGGGAGAGAGCACCGGGGAGCTGTTTTTT. It is translated as CSAEAGESTGELFF.

This clonotype was counted a few times. The chain has TRBV28 and TRBJ1-5; TRBD1 might be the D (6 bases). Per germline, CDR1 MDHEN and CDR2 SYDVKM. This CDR3 has 17 amino acids. V shed 3 bases and J shed 1 base, with 16 bases lying between them. The CDR3 nucleotides are TGTGCCAGCAGTTTCGGGAGCCAGAGGGGGAGCAATCAGCCCCAGCATTTT. It codes for CASSFGSQRGSNQPQHF.